Following are 11 T cell receptor beta chains from one sample sequenced in a study of shared clonotypes between healthy human individuals. Clones were read by immunoSEQ multiplex PCR, and TCRdb kept only the in-frame ones, dropping some. The table records 850,000 to 1,200,000 clones, more than 65% of them present only once. Sequenced sample: memory CD4+ T cells sorted from blood. The subset here: CD45RA-negative fraction. The receptors here all came from a man between 18 and 29 years old in good health.

On this clone itself: This specimen includes other DNA sequences encoding the same CDR3. The chain couples TRBV11-2 to TRBJ2-1, with D unclear. V was clipped by 3 bases and J by 0 bases, with 6 bases between them. Germline V lookup: CDR1 SGHAT, CDR2 FQNNGV. The CDR3 has 14 amino acids. For the CDR3, the DNA is TGTGCCAGCAGCTTCGATAGCTCCTACAATGAGCAGTTCTTC. Translating gives CASSFDSSYNEQFF.

The chain carries TRBV6-1 and TRBJ1-1; tentatively, D is TRBD1 (6 bases). V lost 2 bases and J lost 2, with 12 bases in between. Germline V gene lookup returns CDR1 MNHNS and CDR2 SASEGT. The CDR3 is made up of 15 amino acids. The CDR3 is CASSEMGQVNTEAFF. The DNA of the CDR3 is TGTGCCAGCAGTGAAATGGGACAAGTAAACACTGAAGCTTTCTTT.

This chain uses TRBV6-4 with TRBJ2-6, with no clear D. V was trimmed by 4 bases and J by 1 base, leaving 5 bases between them. The CDR3 sequence is 14 residues long. CDR1 and CDR2 from the germline V gene are MRHNA and SNTAGT. CDR3 nucleotide sequence: TGTGCCAGCAGTGCCTATTCTGGGGCCAACGTCCTGACTTTC. Translation gives CASSAYSGANVLTF.

The gene calls are TRBV7-2 and TRBJ2-7, with TRBD1 matching over 10 bases. J gave up 6 bases and V 3 bases, and 11 bases lay outside the gene matches. Germline CDR1 is SGHTA and CDR2 is FQGNSA. This CDR3 is built from 16 residues. In DNA form, the CDR3 reads TGTGCCAGCAGCTTTCCTACTGGGACAGGGGTTCGCGAGCAGTACTTC. The encoded protein is CASSFPTGTGVREQYF.

In this sample, this clone turned up once. The rearrangement joins TRBV10-3 to TRBJ1-5, with 9 bases matching TRBD1. V gave up 7 bases and J gave up 7 bases; unmatched junction bases: 8. Germline lookup yields CDR1 ENHRY and CDR2 SYGVKD. The CDR3 covers 14 residues. The CDR3 sequence is CAIKGQGNNQPQHF. In DNA form, the CDR3 reads TGTGCCATCAAGGGACAGGGTAATAACCAGCCCCAGCATTTT.

Of note for this clone: Other DNA sequences in the sample encode the same CDR3. The V call is TRBV27, the J call TRBJ2-1; 11 bases align to TRBD2. This CDR3 region has 13 residues. The J segment lost 7 bases and the V segment lost 7 bases, leaving 3 bases of the junction unmatched. Per the germline V gene, CDR1 is MNHEY and CDR2 is SMNVEV (reference sequence). The CDR3 region is CASNLAGGNEQFF. The CDR3 DNA sequence: TGTGCCAGCAATCTAGCGGGAGGTAATGAGCAGTTCTTC.

A single count supports this clone. Distinct nucleotide sequences in the sample also encode this CDR3. This chain connects TRBV18 to TRBJ1-5; TRBD1 agrees at 9 bases. The junction had 7 bases not matched to a gene; V was cut back by 6 bases and J by 4 bases. This CDR3 contains 15 residues. Germline values: CDR1 KGHSH, CDR2 LQKENI. The CDR3 bases are TGTGCCAGCTCCTCGACAGGGGGTGGAAATCAGCCCCAGCATTTT. Protein sequence: CASSSTGGGNQPQHF.

As regards this clone: Other DNA variants within this sample encode the same CDR3. This chain links TRBV5-4 with TRBJ2-7, with 10 bases lining up with TRBD1. After removal of 4 bases from V and 2 bases from J, the junction contained 3 bases not matched to a gene. The CDR3 is 14 residues long. Germline loops: CDR1 SGHNT, CDR2 YYREEE (reference sequence). CDR3 region: CASSRGQGAYEQYF. CDR3 sequence (DNA): TGTGCCAGCAGCCGCGGACAGGGGGCCTACGAGCAGTACTTC.

This clone has only a few counts. The same CDR3 can be traced to other DNA sequences in this sample. The gene calls are TRBV5-6 and TRBJ2-7; 8 bases agree with TRBD2. The trim removed 0 bases at V and 4 bases at J, leaving 3 bases unmatched. CDR3 size: 14 residues. Germline V gene sequence: CDR1 SGHDT, CDR2 YYEEEE. The CDR3 DNA sequence: TGTGCCAGCAGCTTGGAAGGACTAGCATACGAGCAGTACTTC. Protein: CASSLEGLAYEQYF.

The gene calls are TRBV6-1 and TRBJ2-1; TRBD2 might be the D (5 bases). Trimming stripped 4 bases from V and 15 bases from J, with 22 bases between. This CDR3 comprises 14 residues. The germline V gene has CDR1 MNHNS and CDR2 SASEGT. The CDR3 DNA follows: TGTGCCAGCAGTGCCCCTAGCCCACGGCATTGGGGGTTCTTC. Its protein is CASSAPSPRHWGFF.

Only one count was recorded for this clone. V and J are TRBV6-1 and TRBJ1-5; D not certain. Trimming took off 0 bases at V and 2 bases at J, with 11 bases between the two ends. Germline CDR1 MNHNS, CDR2 SASEGT. CDR3 length: 16 residues. The CDR3 DNA follows: TGTGCCAGCAGTGAAGCGGCCAACCTTGGCAATCAGCCCCAGCATTTT. Translated: CASSEAANLGNQPQHF.